This TCR beta chain was recovered during a study of blood T cell repertoires in COVID-19. Study-level background: The origin of the acute and convalescent COVID-19 samples was the United States, Italy and Spain. Sources were T cells, B-cell-depleted T cells, or PBMCs; the material itself was cDNA or gDNA.

A remark on this clone: This same CDR3 is encoded by further DNA sequences in the sample.

V was trimmed by 3 bases and J by 0 bases, leaving 8 bases between them. This CDR3 has 14 amino acids. Germline CDR1 LNHDA, CDR2 SQIVND (reference sequence). Using immunoSEQ multiplex PCR, the repertoire was profiled, and TCRdb retains in-frame clones only, with some absent. The sample holds roughly 220,000 clones; around 87% are singletons and the top ten take 3%. The clonotype was recovered from a man in his 60s with acute or convalescent COVID-19. The rearrangement links TRBV19 to TRBJ1-1; D might be TRBD1 (5 bases). The sequencing input was peripheral blood. The chain's CDR3 is CASSIRGMNTEAFF. The CDR3 bases are TGTGCCAGTAGTATCCGGGGGATGAACACTGAAGCTTTCTTT.